This TCR beta chain is from a study of T-cell memory formation after mild COVID-19. Trimming pared 5 bases from V and 10 bases from J, leaving 12 bases between. The V gene's germline CDR1 is DFQATT and CDR2 SNEGSKA (reference sequence). CDR3 length: 11 residues. The authors produced TCR alpha and TCR beta cDNA libraries with sample barcodes and UMIs by 5'RACE using constant-segment primers. TCRdb reprocessed the 5' RACE reads with MiXCR, giving one entry per CDR3 protein. This sample has about 350,000 distinct CDR3 sequences, with 25% to 30% found just once. Points on this clonotype: Its target is not known.

Study results and caveats: Pre-infection memory held some responding clones, suggesting pre-existing cross-reactive T cells responded. There was a balanced CD4/CD8 profile in clones contracting day 15 to 85, and later expanders leaned CD4+.

This TCR was sampled from an adult woman who had mild COVID-19 (a few samples of this study predate the infection). Cell type and time point are not known. The chain couples TRBV20-1 to TRBJ2-1; no reliable D call. Material for sequencing was PBMCs or a T cell subset sorted from them (not recorded which). This chain's CDR3 is CSAHRQLEQFF. CDR3 DNA: TGCAGTGCTCACCGACAATTGGAGCAGTTCTTC.